The source of this TCR beta chain is a study of T cell repertoires in cytomegalovirus infection. Study as a whole: Carrying CMV and the relevant HLA type showed in public TCR beta signatures.

From the reads, TCRdb called clonotypes with MiXCR, one entry per CDR3 protein. The profile covers under 200,000 distinct CDR3 sequences, with more than 9% appearing a single time and approximately 4.3% taken by the ten largest. The sequencing input was PBMCs. This TCR was recovered from a human donor in good health (CMV status not recorded). Some clones in this sample may be carry-over from other donors' samples.

The CDR3 region is CASSKPTDTQYF. The CDR3 DNA follows: TGTGCCAGCAGCAAACCAACAGATACGCAGTATTTT. The J gene is TRBJ2-3, the V gene TRBV7-6; D uncertain. Per germline, CDR1 SGHVS and CDR2 FNYEAQ. Trimming removed 5 bases at V and 3 bases at J, with 6 bases between. The CDR3 has 12 amino acids.